This T cell receptor beta chain was found in a study of tumor-infiltrating lymphocytes in primary liver carcinoma. As for the study in general: The patient group consisted of men and women aged 30 to 69 years. Among the tumors, stages were T1-T3 N0M0 and sizes about 4.2 to 10 cm. Findings of the study overall: About 7.5-25% of top clones, no more, were shared by all five regions.

Notes on this clonotype: Its antigen remains unknown. This may arise from a read error, as a much more abundant clone is one base away.

Using a constant-region primer together with ProtoScript II reverse transcriptase, TCR beta cDNA was made from roughly 520 ng of total RNA. Libraries covering TCR beta were generated through three nested multiplex PCR rounds (using a slightly modified ARM-PCR). For approximately 9 cycles apiece, the opening two PCR rounds ran with TRBV1-TRBV30 forward primers and a C-beta reverse primer. A single record per CDR3 protein comes from TCRdb applying MiXCR to the multiplex PCR reads. The table has more than 95,000 distinct CDR3 sequences, 64% seen once; the top ten hold approximately 8.9%. J gave up 8 bases and V 4 bases, and 13 bases lay outside the gene matches. The CDR3 loop spans 17 amino acids. Germline V CDR1 and CDR2: SGHVS, FQNEAQ. The roughly 17-31 mg bulk tissue piece was not sorted before simultaneous RNA and DNA extraction. Patients had primary liver carcinoma treated by surgical resection.

Sequenced: liver tumor tissue from sampling region 3. Subset: tumor region T3, left-lateral pole. This sequence was found in a woman aged 60-70 years with primary liver carcinoma and hepatitis B virus infection. V usage is TRBV7-8 and J usage is TRBJ1-4; 10 nucleotides align to TRBD1. CDR3 amino acids: CASSSGTGDLRVEKLFF. The CDR3 bases are TGTGCCAGCAGCTCCGGGACAGGGGATCTGAGGGTCGAAAAACTGTTTTTT.